This T cell receptor beta chain appears in the sequencing data of a study of shared clonotypes between healthy human individuals. Study in general: Each donor contributed plates that comprised three CD4 naive, three CD4 memory, two CD8 naive and one CD8 memory.

CD45RO-negative cells were positively selected for CCR7, leaving out terminally differentiated effector memory CD45RA+ cells. V was trimmed by 0 bases and J by 2 bases, leaving 9 bases between them. This CDR3 spans 15 amino acids. CDR1 is LGHNA and CDR2 is YNFKEQ in the germline V gene. Using immunoSEQ multiplex PCR, the repertoire was profiled, and TCRdb retains in-frame clones only, with some absent. The sample has hundreds of thousands of clones, around 96% seen once; the top ten hold 0.11%. The J gene is TRBJ2-3, the V gene TRBV4-2; D is uncertain. The material sequenced was naive CD8+ T cells sorted from blood. This TCR derives from a woman aged 30 to 39 in good health. CDR3 amino acids: CASSQDQLPTDTQYF. The CDR3 DNA reads TGTGCCAGCAGCCAAGATCAGCTACCCACAGATACGCAGTATTTT.